Listed below are T cell receptor beta chains from one sample, sequenced in a study of shared clonotypes between healthy human individuals. The data were produced by immunoSEQ multiplex PCR, yet TCRdb's version contains in-frame clones alone and is incomplete. Of about 1.1 million clones listed, around 78% are singletons. Sequenced sample: memory CD4+ T cells from PBMCs. Source of these receptors: a man younger than 35 in good health. Some clones in this sample may be carry-over from other donors' samples. Both conserved end residues are part of each CDR3. Each record gives: V gene, J gene, CDR3 length, clone size, CDR3 protein. Some rows mark clone size as missing; the rest say once, few, many or name a class of expanded clone.

TRBV19	TRBJ2-1	15	-	CASSQQGSSYNEQFF
TRBV6-4	TRBJ2-1	16	-	CASSERTSGSGNEQFF
TRBV6-6	TRBJ1-5	14	-	CASSVQGGSQPQHF
TRBV5-1	TRBJ2-3	16	-	CASSLIVGRVGDTQYF
TRBV6-4	TRBJ2-1	15	-	CASSLGTSGDDEQFF
TRBV11-2	TRBJ2-1	16	-	CASRGVGGSPYNEQFF
TRBV7-8	TRBJ2-3	16	once	CASSFTSNLGADTQYF
TRBV28	TRBJ1-5	15	-	CASSSRDRFNQPQHF
TRBV5-4	TRBJ1-4	16	-	CASSLGMGQGGEKLFF
TRBV30	-	14	-	CAWSGSGASYEQYF
TRBV7-9	TRBJ1-2	12	-	CASKAIDYGYTF
TRBV11-2	TRBJ1-4	16	-	CASSLGQSGWAEKLFF
TRBV7-9	TRBJ1-1	14	-	CASSLGQLNTEAFF
TRBV10-1	TRBJ2-2	12	-	CASAPPGGELFF
TRBV27	TRBJ2-7	13	-	CASSRNPSYEQYF
TRBV11-2	TRBJ2-7	13	-	CASRLAGGGEQYF
TRBV7-2	TRBJ1-2	13	-	CASSPGQNYGYTF
TRBV7-6	TRBJ2-3	13	-	CASSLGPLDTQYF
TRBV10-3	TRBJ2-1	18	many	CATQTGLAGGGEVSRQFF
TRBV2	TRBJ1-4	17	few	CASSEAPGGWGNEKLFF
TRBV7-3	TRBJ2-3	17	-	CASSIGSFAGGTDTQYF
TRBV5-4	TRBJ1-4	15	-	CASSGQEGASEKLFF
TRBV28	TRBJ1-1	17	few	CASSFARDRGWWTEAFF
TRBV5-1	TRBJ1-1	15	-	CASSLSGTGNTEAFF
TRBV5-4	TRBJ1-5	14	-	CASSLSGRGQPQHF
TRBV6-1	TRBJ2-2	15	-	CASSDPGRGAGELFF
TRBV28	TRBJ2-3	14	-	CASSRAGGADTQYF
TRBV5-6	TRBJ1-1	15	few	CASSPSIWGSAEAFF
TRBV11-2	TRBJ2-7	13	-	CASSRDSIYEQYF
TRBV13	TRBJ2-4	15	-	CASSLRRPRGVLQYF
TRBV28	TRBJ2-6	16	-	CASSRGPTAGANVLTF
TRBV5-1	TRBJ2-5	15	-	CASSLATGGEETQYF
TRBV21-1	TRBJ2-1	16	-	CASSKDGDRTYNEQFF
TRBV29-1	TRBJ2-7	12	once	CSVYTETYEQYF
TRBV4-2	TRBJ2-1	17	few	CASSRGLTGSSYNEQFF
TRBV9	TRBJ1-4	14	-	CASSVARTNEKLFF
TRBV30	TRBJ1-5	17	few	CAWRGGQGARSNQPQHF
TRBV11-2	TRBJ1-2	16	-	CASSHPGTGAAVGYTF
TRBV7-3	TRBJ2-6	16	-	CASSPNSVSGANVLTF
TRBV2	TRBJ2-7	14	-	CASSEGQGAYEQYF
TRBV2	TRBJ1-5	16	many	CASSTETGESNQPQHF
TRBV6-6	TRBJ2-7	15	-	CASTLPGQGSYEQYF
TRBV29-1	TRBJ2-5	12	-	CSVESGFETQYF
TRBV5-1	TRBJ2-3	12	few	CASSLSLDTQYF
TRBV7-8	TRBJ2-1	14	-	CASSSYLRAHEQFF
TRBV11-3	TRBJ2-7	13	few	CASSVGTSYEQYF
TRBV28	TRBJ1-4	12	-	CASSLGKKKLFF
TRBV4-1	TRBJ1-1	14	few	CASSQQGGDTEAFF
TRBV4-1	TRBJ1-1	15	-	CASSRDGQRNTEAFF
TRBV19	TRBJ2-2	15	-	CASSWTGGYTGELFF
TRBV4-3	TRBJ1-2	14	-	CASSQRGGPRGYTF
TRBV5-6	TRBJ1-1	12	-	CASSWGQTEAFF
TRBV19	TRBJ2-1	17	-	CASSGPEGTRWGDEQFF
TRBV5-1	TRBJ1-6	15	few	CASSLEQGANSPLHF
TRBV29-1	TRBJ2-2	13	-	CSASGSFTGELFF